This paragraph reports one TCR beta chain. What it recognizes is unknown. The data stem from a study of T cell repertoires in cytomegalovirus infection. Overall study: CMV epitopes used comprised recently identified HLA-C-restricted ones and well-studied HLA-B-restricted ones. Public TCR beta signature analysis indicated the presence of both CMV infection and matching HLA type.

The V segment lost 5 bases and the J segment 3 bases; nucleotides outside the gene matches: 4. Germline assignment: CDR1 MNHNY and CDR2 SVGAGI (reference sequence). There are 13 residues in the CDR3. Study outcomes and limitations: HLA-C-restricted, CMV-specific TCR beta clonotypes were dominant ex vivo. Totalled public TCR beta family frequency picked out people who carried CMV plus the relevant HLA.

One entry per CDR3 protein results from TCRdb running MiXCR on the reads. In the table there are about half a million distinct CDR3 sequences, about 42% of which are singletons. The V and J genes are TRBV6-6 and TRBJ2-7, with TRBD1 identical over 7 bases. The origin of this receptor is a human donor in good health (CMV status not recorded). Some clones in this sample may be carry-over from other donors' samples. The specimen comprised cultured PBMCs, sampled from culture after CMV antigen stimulation. CDR3 nucleotides: TGTGCCAGCAGTGGGGCAGGGGGCTACGAGCAGTACTTC. This sequence encodes CASSGAGGYEQYF.